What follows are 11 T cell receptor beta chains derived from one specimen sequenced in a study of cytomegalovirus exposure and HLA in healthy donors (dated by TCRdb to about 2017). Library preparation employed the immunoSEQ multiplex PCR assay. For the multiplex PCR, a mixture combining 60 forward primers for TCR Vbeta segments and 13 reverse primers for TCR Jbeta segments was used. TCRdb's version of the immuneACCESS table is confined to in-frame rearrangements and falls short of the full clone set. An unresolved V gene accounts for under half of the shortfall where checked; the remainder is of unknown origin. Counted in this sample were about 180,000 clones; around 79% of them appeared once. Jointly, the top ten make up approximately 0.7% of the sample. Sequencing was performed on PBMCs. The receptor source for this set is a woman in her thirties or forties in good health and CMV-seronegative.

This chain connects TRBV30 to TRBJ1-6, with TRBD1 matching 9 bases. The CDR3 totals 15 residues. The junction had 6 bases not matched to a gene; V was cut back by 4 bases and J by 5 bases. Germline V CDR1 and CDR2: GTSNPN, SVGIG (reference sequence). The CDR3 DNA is TGTGCCTGGACCCTGACAGGGGGTAATAATTCACCCCTCCACTTT. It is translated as CAWTLTGGNNSPLHF.

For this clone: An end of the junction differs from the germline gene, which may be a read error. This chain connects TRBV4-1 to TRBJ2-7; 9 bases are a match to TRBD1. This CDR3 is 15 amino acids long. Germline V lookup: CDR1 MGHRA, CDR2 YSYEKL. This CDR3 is CASSQGGTGQGEQYF. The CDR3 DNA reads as TGTGCCAGCAGCCAAGGGGGGACAGGGCAGGGCGAGCAGTACTTC.

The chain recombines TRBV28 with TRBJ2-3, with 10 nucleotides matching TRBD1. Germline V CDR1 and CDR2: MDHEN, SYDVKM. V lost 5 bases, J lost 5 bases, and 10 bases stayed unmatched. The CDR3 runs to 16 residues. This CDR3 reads CASSGWTGGRRDTQYF. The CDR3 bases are TGTGCCAGCAGTGGATGGACAGGGGGGAGAAGAGATACGCAGTATTTT.

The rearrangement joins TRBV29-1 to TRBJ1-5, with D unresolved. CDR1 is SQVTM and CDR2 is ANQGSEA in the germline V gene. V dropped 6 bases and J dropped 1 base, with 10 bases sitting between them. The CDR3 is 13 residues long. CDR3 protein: CSVKEASNQPQHF. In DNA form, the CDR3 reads TGCAGCGTCAAGGAGGCGAGCAATCAGCCCCAGCATTTT.

The DNA of the CDR3 is TGCGCCAGCAGCCAAGGGGCTAGCGGGCAGCCCCAGGATACGCAGTATTTT. This encodes CASSQGASGQPQDTQYF. The genes are TRBV4-3 and TRBJ2-3, with 8 bases matching TRBD2. CDR1 is LGHNA, CDR2 YSLEER, per germline. The CDR3 extends over 17 amino acids. Trimming at V came to 1 base and at J to 6 bases, leaving 12 bases not matched to a gene.

The CDR3 spells CASSLTGASTDTQYF. CDR3 DNA sequence: TGTGCCAGCAGCTTGACAGGGGCTAGCACAGATACGCAGTATTTT. The V gene is TRBV5-6, the J gene TRBJ2-3; 7 bases fit TRBD1. The CDR3 spans 15 residues. Looked up from germline, CDR1 is SGHDT and CDR2 is YYEEEE. Trimming took 1 base from V and 0 from J; bases not matched to a gene: 2.

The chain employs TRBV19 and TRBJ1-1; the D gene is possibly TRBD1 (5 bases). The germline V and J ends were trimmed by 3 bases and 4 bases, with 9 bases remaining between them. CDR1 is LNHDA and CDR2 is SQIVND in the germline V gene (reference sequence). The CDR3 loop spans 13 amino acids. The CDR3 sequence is CASSIRQGTEAFF. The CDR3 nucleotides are TGTGCCAGTAGTATCCGGCAGGGCACTGAAGCTTTCTTT.

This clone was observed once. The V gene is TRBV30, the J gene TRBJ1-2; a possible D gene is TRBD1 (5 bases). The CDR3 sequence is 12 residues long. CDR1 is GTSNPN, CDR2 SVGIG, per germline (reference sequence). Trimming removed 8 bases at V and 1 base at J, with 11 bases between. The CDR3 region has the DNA TGTGCCCTCCGGGACTTTAACTATGGCTACACCTTC. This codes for CALRDFNYGYTF.

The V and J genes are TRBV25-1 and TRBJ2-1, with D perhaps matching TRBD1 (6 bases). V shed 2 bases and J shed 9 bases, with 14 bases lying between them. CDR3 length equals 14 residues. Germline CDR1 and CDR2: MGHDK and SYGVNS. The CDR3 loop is CASSEPWGLGEQFF. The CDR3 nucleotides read TGTGCCAGCAGTGAACCTTGGGGGCTGGGTGAGCAGTTCTTC.

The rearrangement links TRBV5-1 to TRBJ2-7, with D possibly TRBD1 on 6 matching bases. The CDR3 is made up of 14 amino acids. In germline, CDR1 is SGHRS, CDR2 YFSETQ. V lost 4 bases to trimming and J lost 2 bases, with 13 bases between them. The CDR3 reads CASSQGLVTYEQYF. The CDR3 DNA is TGCGCCAGCAGCCAGGGGCTAGTTACCTACGAGCAGTACTTC.

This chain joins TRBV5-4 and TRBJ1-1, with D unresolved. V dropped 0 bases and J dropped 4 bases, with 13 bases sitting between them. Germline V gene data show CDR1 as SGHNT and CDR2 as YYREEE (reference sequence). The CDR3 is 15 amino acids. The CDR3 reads CASSLGALGGTEAFF. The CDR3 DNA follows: TGTGCCAGCAGCTTGGGTGCCCTCGGTGGCACTGAAGCTTTCTTT. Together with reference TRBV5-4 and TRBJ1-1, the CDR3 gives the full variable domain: ETGVTQSPTHLIKTRGQQVTLRCSSQSGHNTVSWYQQALGQGPQFIFQYYREEENGRGNFPPRFSGLQFPNYSSELNVNALELDDSALYLCASSLGALGGTEAFFGQGTRLTVV.